Detailed here is one TCR beta chain. The antigen is not known. This specimen comes from a study of shared clonotypes between healthy human individuals. Study-wide context: Researchers drew samples from two women and three men aged 18 to 49. Study results and limitations: Only blood was sampled, and tissue TCR repertoires likely differ from blood ones.

CDR1 and CDR2 from the germline V gene are SGHNT and YYREEE (reference sequence). V was shortened by 3 bases and J by 2 bases, with 8 bases between the two germline ends. The CDR3 totals 13 residues. Sequencing was performed with immunoSEQ multiplex PCR; in TCRdb, only in-frame clones are kept and a portion is missing. The sample lists 2 million to 2.5 million clones; 93% were seen once. V gene TRBV5-4 combines with J gene TRBJ1-2; D remains unclear. The specimen was naive CD4+ T cells from PBMCs. Sample subset: CD45RA+ positively selected. The origin of this receptor is a man in his late teens or twenties in good health. Some clones in this sample may be carry-over from other donors' samples. CDR3 loop: CASSSAENYGYTF. The DNA for the CDR3 is TGTGCCAGCAGCTCGGCAGAGAACTATGGCTACACCTTC.